A selection of T cell receptor beta chains follows, all from one sample in a study of Ad26.COV2.S vaccination and SARS-CoV-2 variants. The protocol was immunoSEQ multiplex PCR, while the TCRdb copy is restricted to in-frame clones and leaves out a portion. Found here are about 320,000 clones, just under 85% of them singletons; the top ten hold approximately 2%. This specimen was peripheral blood, taken in a trial of Ad26.COV2.S vaccine versus placebo. The receptors were sampled from a person aged 18-65 years who received the Ad26.COV2.S COVID-19 vaccine or a placebo. The CDR3 runs from the conserved cysteine through the conserved F or W. The D gene is left open where the match is weak. Clone size is stated in some rows and not others, as once, few, many or a class when expanded.

D	V	J	size	DNA	CDR3
NA	TRBV27	TRBJ1-2	few	TGTGCCAGCGGGCCCGTGGGAGGAAACTATGGCTACACCTTC	CASGPVGGNYGYTF
NA	TRBV5-1	TRBJ2-7	NA	TGCGCCAGCAGCTTAGGGTTCGAGCAGTACTTC	CASSLGFEQYF
TRBD1	TRBV6-6	TRBJ1-5	once	TGTGCCAGCAGACAGGGGCAGCCCCAGCATTTT	CASRQGQPQHF
NA	TRBV7-9	TRBJ1-1	NA	TGTGCCAGCAGCTTACTGGACATGAACACTGAAGCTTTCTTT	CASSLLDMNTEAFF
NA	TRBV5-1	TRBJ2-7	NA	TGCGCCAGCAGCGCCGGGCCCGAGGTCGAGCAGTACTTC	CASSAGPEVEQYF
NA	TRBV5-1	TRBJ2-1	NA	TGCGCCAGCAGCTTGGGGGTTAGCTTTTACAATGAGCAGTTCTTC	CASSLGVSFYNEQFF
TRBD1	TRBV28	TRBJ1-5	NA	TGTGCCAGCCACCTGGGAGGGGGCCATCAGCCCCAGCATTTT	CASHLGGGHQPQHF
TRBD1	TRBV4-1	TRBJ2-4	NA	TGCGCCAGCAGCCAAGAGACAGGGGGCGGTATCGGGTCCAAAAACATTCAGTACTTC	CASSQETGGGIGSKNIQYF
NA	TRBV9	TRBJ2-1	NA	TGTGCCAGCAGCGGCAGGGGTACGAACAATGAGCAGTTCTTC	CASSGRGTNNEQFF
NA	TRBV23-1	TRBJ2-3	NA	TGCGCCAGCAGTACTAGTCCGGGACCCCTCCGGGGTACGCAGTATTTT	CASSTSPGPLRGTQYF
NA	TRBV5-8	TRBJ1-2	NA	TGTGCCAGCAACAGGGTGAGCTATGGCTACACCTTC	CASNRVSYGYTF
NA	TRBV30	TRBJ1-3	few	TGTGCCTGGGGGTTCATCGGAAACACCATATATTTT	CAWGFIGNTIYF
TRBD1	TRBV5-1	TRBJ2-1	NA	TGCGCCAGCAACCAACGACAGGGGCAGCGAAATGAGCAGTTCTTC	CASNQRQGQRNEQFF
NA	TRBV18	TRBJ1-5	NA	TGTGCCAGCCGGTTAGACAATTCCAATCAGCCCCAGCATTTT	CASRLDNSNQPQHF
NA	TRBV3-1/TRBV3-2	TRBJ1-6	NA	TGTGCCAGCAGCCAAGGGGGGAGGAATTCACCCCTCCACTTT	CASSQGGRNSPLHF
NA	TRBV5-6	TRBJ1-1	NA	TGTGCCAGCAGCTTGTATTCTGGCGCGGGGAACACTGAAGCTTTCTTT	CASSLYSGAGNTEAFF
NA	TRBV29-1	TRBJ2-1	NA	TGCAGCGTTGAAGGGACCGTCATAGATGAGCAGTTCTTC	CSVEGTVIDEQFF
TRBD2	TRBV2	TRBJ2-1	NA	TGTGCCAGCAGTGGTTCGGGACTAGCGGTATACAATGAGCAGTTCTTC	CASSGSGLAVYNEQFF
NA	TRBV28	TRBJ1-2	NA	TGTGCCAGCAGTTTAAGACGGAACTATGGCTACACCTTC	CASSLRRNYGYTF
TRBD1	TRBV3-1/TRBV3-2	TRBJ2-7	NA	TGTGCCAGCAGCCAAGATATTGGGACAGGGGGGAGGGAGCAGTACTTC	CASSQDIGTGGREQYF
NA	TRBV7-7	TRBJ2-5	NA	TGTGCTAGCAGCTCAGACGGCCTGTTTCGGACCCAGTACTTC	CASSSDGLFRTQYF
NA	TRBV5-4	TRBJ2-7	NA	TGTGCCAGCCGAACTCAGGGGTCCTACGAGCAGTACTTC	CASRTQGSYEQYF
NA	TRBV30	TRBJ1-4	few	TGTGCCTGGAGACACCTTGCAACTAATGAAAAACTGTTTTTT	CAWRHLATNEKLFF
TRBD1	TRBV5-1	TRBJ1-6	NA	TGCGCCAGCACCCGGACAGGGGCTGGGTCACCCCTCCACTTT	CASTRTGAGSPLHF
NA	TRBV28	TRBJ1-2	NA	TGTGCCAGCAGCATAGGGGGACGTGGCTACACCTTC	CASSIGGRGYTF
TRBD1	TRBV24-1	TRBJ2-7	NA	TGTGCCACCAGTGACCCCGTACGACAGGGAAACGAGCAGTACTTC	CATSDPVRQGNEQYF
NA	TRBV5-4	TRBJ2-5	NA	TGTGCCAGCAGCTTTGACAGAATCCAAGAGACCCAGTACTTC	CASSFDRIQETQYF
NA	TRBV9	TRBJ2-6	NA	TGTGCCAGCAGCGCCACAGGGCGCTTTGGTGGGGCCAACGTCCTGACTTTC	CASSATGRFGGANVLTF
NA	TRBV30	TRBJ1-4	NA	TGTGCCTGGTCCGAGAGGAACGAAAAACTGTTTTTT	CAWSERNEKLFF
NA	TRBV5-4	TRBJ2-3	NA	TGTGCCAGCAGCTTGGAGCTGGGGGCGAGGGTCGGAGATACGCAGTATTTT	CASSLELGARVGDTQYF
NA	TRBV5-6	TRBJ2-1	NA	TGTGCCAGCAGCTTGGGAATAGGGGCAGGGATCCCCAATGAGCAGTTCTTC	CASSLGIGAGIPNEQFF
NA	TRBV7-9	TRBJ1-3	NA	TGTGCCAGCAGCTTAGGACAGGGAAACACCATATATTTT	CASSLGQGNTIYF
TRBD2	TRBV7-3	TRBJ2-3	NA	TGTGCCAGCAGCCTTCGACTAGCGGGGGCTGGTACAGATACGCAGTATTTT	CASSLRLAGAGTDTQYF
TRBD1	TRBV3-1/TRBV3-2	TRBJ2-1	NA	TGTGCCAGCAGCCAAGGATACAGGGGTAATGAGCAGTTCTTC	CASSQGYRGNEQFF
TRBD1	TRBV7-9	TRBJ2-7	NA	TGTGCCAGCAGCTCCTGGTACAGGGGCCAAGACTACGAGCAGTACTTC	CASSSWYRGQDYEQYF
NA	TRBV2	TRBJ1-1	NA	TGTGCCAGCAGTGAGGGACCCTGGGACACTGAAGCTTTCTTT	CASSEGPWDTEAFF
NA	TRBV6-4	TRBJ2-2	NA	TGTGCCAGCAGTGACTCGAACGGGGTCACCGGGGAGCTGTTTTTT	CASSDSNGVTGELFF
NA	TRBV28	TRBJ2-2	few	TGTGCCAGCAGTTTTGCCGGGGGCAAGAACACCGGGGAGCTGTTTTTT	CASSFAGGKNTGELFF
NA	TRBV7-2	TRBJ2-1	NA	TGTGCCAGCAGCTTAGTGAAAGGGTTCTACAATGAGCAGTTCTTC	CASSLVKGFYNEQFF
NA	TRBV27	TRBJ1-5	NA	TGTGCCAGCAGTCTTAACGGTCAGCCCCAGCATTTT	CASSLNGQPQHF
TRBD1	TRBV20-1	TRBJ1-5	NA	TGCAGTGCTAGTGCGGGGACAGGGGTCAATCAGCCCCAGCATTTT	CSASAGTGVNQPQHF
NA	TRBV29-1	TRBJ2-1	NA	TGCAGCGTTGAATGGGTCAATGAGCAGTTCTTC	CSVEWVNEQFF
TRBD1	TRBV27	TRBJ1-2	few	TGTGCCAGCAGTGAACAGGGGACCTATGGCTACACCTTC	CASSEQGTYGYTF
NA	TRBV28	TRBJ1-5	NA	TGTGCCATTGGGGGTGACAGGACTAGGGCGATAAGCAATCAGCCCCAGCATTTT	CAIGGDRTRAISNQPQHF
NA	TRBV19	TRBJ2-2	NA	TGTGCCAGTAGTACAGGGTCCGGGGAGCTGTTTTTT	CASSTGSGELFF
NA	TRBV6-1	TRBJ1-5	NA	TGTGCCAGCAGTGAATTTGGGCCAAATCAGCCCCAGCATTTT	CASSEFGPNQPQHF
TRBD1	TRBV7-8	TRBJ1-5	NA	TGTGCCAGCAGCGCCGGGAGGGGGCAGGGAGTGTCGGGTCAGCCCCAGCATTTT	CASSAGRGQGVSGQPQHF
NA	TRBV28	TRBJ1-1	NA	TGTGCCAGCAGTTTATGGGCAGGGGAACGGGTTAGGATTTATGAAGCTTTCTTT	CASSLWAGERVRIYEAFF
TRBD2	TRBV7-2	TRBJ2-1	once	TGTGCCAGCAGCTCTAGCGGGGGGTCCTACAATGAGCAGTTCTTC	CASSSSGGSYNEQFF
NA	TRBV5-4	TRBJ2-3	NA	TGTGCCAGCAGCCCCAACCGAGGGGCGCGCACAGATACGCAGTATTTT	CASSPNRGARTDTQYF
TRBD1	TRBV9	TRBJ2-1	NA	TGTGCCAGCAGCGGAGCAGGACAGGGCCCCTACAATGAGCAGTTCTTC	CASSGAGQGPYNEQFF
NA	TRBV7-8	TRBJ1-2	NA	TGTGCCAGCAGCTTAGTGCGGGGGGCGGCCTATGGCTACACCTTC	CASSLVRGAAYGYTF
TRBD2	TRBV9	TRBJ2-3	NA	TGTGCCAGCAGCGTTAGCGGGGGGGCCCGTACAGATACGCAGTATTTT	CASSVSGGARTDTQYF